The 4 T cell receptor beta chains listed next were all sequenced from one sample in a study of T-cell memory formation after mild COVID-19. TCRdb re-called the 5' RACE reads with MiXCR, one entry per CDR3 protein. The repertoire includes 300,000 to 400,000 distinct CDR3 sequences, around 27% of them detected once, and roughly 12% sits in the top ten. Sequenced: PBMCs or a T cell subset sorted from them (not recorded which). The receptors originated from an adult woman who had mild COVID-19 (a few samples of this study predate the infection). Cell type and time point are not known.

This clonotype showed up just a few times. The gene calls are TRBV29-1 and TRBJ2-3; D possibly matches TRBD1 or TRBD2 (5 bases each). V was clipped by 4 bases and J by 3 bases, with 5 bases between them. The CDR3 runs 11 residues. Germline loops: CDR1 SQVTM, CDR2 ANQGSEA. The CDR3 sequence: CSVGGTDTQYF. DNA of the CDR3: TGCAGCGTTGGGGGGACAGATACGCAGTATTTT.

The gene calls are TRBV5-6 and TRBJ2-1; maybe TRBD2 (6 bases). The germline gives CDR1 SGHDT, CDR2 YYEEEE. V dropped 0 bases and J dropped 4 bases, with 17 bases sitting between them. The CDR3 contains 17 residues. CDR3 sequence reads: CASSLAMVAETYNEQFF. The CDR3 DNA is TGTGCCAGCAGCTTGGCCATGGTAGCGGAGACATACAATGAGCAGTTCTTC. Full variable domain (outside the CDR3, taken from reference TRBV5-6 and TRBJ2-1): DAGVTQSPTHLIKTRGQQVTLRCSPKSGHDTVSWYQQALGQGPQFIFQYYEEEERQRGNFPDRFSGHQFPNYSSELNVNALLLGDSALYLCASSLAMVAETYNEQFFGPGTRLTVL.

This clonotype was recorded once. The rearrangement links TRBV6-2 or TRBV6-3 to TRBJ1-2; D gene unclear. Germline-derived CDR1 and CDR2 are MNHEY and SVGEGT. The CDR3 is made up of 12 amino acids. The V gene lost 6 bases and the J gene lost 5 bases, with 10 bases spanning the gap. CDR3 amino acids: CASSEAYYGYTF. The CDR3 coding sequence is TGTGCCAGCAGCGAGGCTTATTATGGCTACACCTTC.

V usage is TRBV4-2 and J usage is TRBJ1-6, with TRBD1 matching 7 bases. The V and J ends lost 10 bases and 4 bases, in that order; junction bases with no gene match: 4. The CDR3 consists of 13 residues. Germline values: CDR1 LGHNA, CDR2 YNFKEQ. The CDR3 region is CATSGQYNSPLHF. In DNA form, the CDR3 reads TGTGCCACCTCGGGACAGTATAATTCACCCCTCCACTTT.